The 15 T cell receptor beta chains in this list originate from one sample, sequenced in a study of blood T cell repertoires in COVID-19. Profiling relied on immunoSEQ multiplex PCR, and the TCRdb table lists in-frame clones only, not all of them. Seen here are roughly 200,000 clones, roughly 85% observed once, and the top ten hold under 4%. The sequenced sample consisted of PBMCs or T cells enriched from blood (not recorded which). The origin of the receptors is a woman aged 35 to 49 with acute COVID-19.

The chain is built from TRBV6-6 and TRBJ1-6; TRBD1 agrees at 9 bases. V lost 4 bases to trimming and J lost 10 bases; unmatched junction nucleotides: 8. The CDR3 has 15 amino acids. CDR1 is MNHNY, CDR2 SVGAGI, per germline (reference sequence). CDR3 coding DNA: TGTGCCAGCAGTTCCCGGGACAGGGTATACTCACCCCTCCACTTT. Translation: CASSSRDRVYSPLHF.

V is TRBV4-2 and J is TRBJ1-6, with D hard to call. The CDR3 spans 15 residues. The germline V and J ends were trimmed by 0 bases and 5 bases, with 8 bases remaining between them. CDR1 and CDR2 from the germline V gene are LGHNA and YNFKEQ. The DNA for the CDR3 is TGTGCCAGCAGCCAAGATATGGCAGATAATTCACCCCTCCACTTT. Amino acid sequence: CASSQDMADNSPLHF.

The chain uses TRBV30 and TRBJ1-2; no reliable D call. Germline V gene data show CDR1 as GTSNPN and CDR2 as SVGIG (reference sequence). The CDR3 length is 11 residues. V was shortened by 2 bases and J by 7 bases, with 8 bases between the two germline ends. The CDR3 nucleotides are TGTGCCTGGAGTCGGGATCCTGGCTACACCTTC. As protein: CAWSRDPGYTF.

The rearrangement joins TRBV11-2 to TRBJ2-5; 9 nucleotides match TRBD2. CDR1 is SGHAT and CDR2 is FQNNGV in the germline V gene. This CDR3 is built from 16 residues. With V trimmed by 5 bases and J by 5 bases, 12 bases remained unmatched. The CDR3 sequence: CASSRVVAGVGETQYF. The CDR3, as DNA: TGTGCCAGCAGCCGTGTAGTAGCGGGGGTCGGGGAGACCCAGTACTTC.

The CDR3 nucleotides are TGTGCCAGCAGCGCAGGACAGCCGAGAAGAGGTGATGGCTACACCTTC. Translated, it gives CASSAGQPRRGDGYTF. The chain combines TRBV9 with TRBJ1-2; D is perhaps TRBD1 (6 bases). Germline lookup yields CDR1 SGDLS and CDR2 YYNGEE. This CDR3 is built from 16 residues. V shed 3 bases and J shed 6 bases, with 21 bases lying between them.

The chain couples TRBV2 to TRBJ2-7; no clear D gene. Trimming stripped 7 bases from V and 3 bases from J, with 13 bases between. Per germline, CDR1 SNHLY and CDR2 FYNNEI. CDR3 length equals 13 residues. The CDR3, as DNA: TGTGCCAGCACTGGAGCTGAGTACTACGAGCAGTACGTC. This sequence encodes CASTGAEYYEQYV.

V and J are TRBV3-1 (or the pseudogene TRBV3-2) and TRBJ1-6; 9 nucleotides agree with TRBD1. The CDR3 length is 15 residues. Germline values: CDR1 LGHDT, CDR2 YNNKEL (reference sequence). The ends lost 3 bases at V and 10 bases at J; junction bases unmatched: 7. The CDR3 reads CASSHGQGLGSPLHF. DNA for the CDR3: TGTGCCAGCAGCCACGGACAGGGGCTGGGGTCACCCCTCCACTTT.

CDR3 nucleotide sequence: TGTGCCAGCTCACCAGTCGCGGCAGGGGGGGAGCAGTACTTC. As protein: CASSPVAAGGEQYF. The V call is TRBV18, the J call TRBJ2-7; D is perhaps TRBD1 (7 bases). Looked up from germline, CDR1 is KGHSH and CDR2 is LQKENI. This CDR3 contains 14 residues. Trimming took 2 bases from V and 7 from J, leaving 15 bases between them.

The V and J genes are TRBV30 and TRBJ2-2; perhaps TRBD1 as D (5 bases). There are 14 residues in the CDR3. With 3 bases removed from V and 0 bases from J, the gap between germline ends came to 8 bases. Germline V gives CDR1 GTSNPN, CDR2 SVGIG (reference sequence). As DNA, the CDR3 is TGTGCCTGGAGAATCAGGGCGAACACCGGGGAGCTGTTTTTT. Encoded protein: CAWRIRANTGELFF.

The V call is TRBV27, the J call TRBJ1-6; possibly TRBD1 for D (5 bases). The CDR3 sequence is 14 residues long. Trimming stripped 6 bases from V and 5 bases from J, with 11 bases between. CDR1 and CDR2 (germline): MNHEY, SMNVEV (reference sequence). CDR3 sequence: CASRWTSDNSPLHF. As DNA, the CDR3 is TGTGCCAGCAGATGGACATCCGATAATTCACCCCTCCACTTT.

DNA of the CDR3: TGTGCCAGCAGTGGGAGGACAGGGGGCGCGAACACTGAAGCTTTCTTT. This gives the protein CASSGRTGGANTEAFF. This chain joins TRBV6-1 and TRBJ1-1, with TRBD1 matching 11 bases. In germline, CDR1 is MNHNS, CDR2 SASEGT. CDR3 size: 16 residues. Losses at the gene ends were 4 bases for V and 1 base for J; bases not matched to a gene: 5.

The rearrangement uses TRBV4-2 and TRBJ1-5, with a possible D match to TRBD1 (5 bases). The length of the CDR3 is 14 residues. The germline gives CDR1 LGHNA, CDR2 YNFKEQ. V lost 1 base, J lost 5 bases, and 9 bases lay in between. CDR3: CASSQGGRDQPQHF. CDR3 nucleotides: TGTGCCAGCAGCCAAGGGGGCAGAGATCAGCCCCAGCATTTT.

This clone was found once. The chain links TRBV19 to TRBJ2-1; 9 bases line up with TRBD2. CDR1 and CDR2 (germline): LNHDA, SQIVND (reference sequence). The CDR3 is made up of 13 amino acids. Here the CDR3 DNA reads TGTGGCACGGCGGGGGGGTACAGTGGTGAGCAGTTCTTC. This sequence encodes CGTAGGYSGEQFF.

The chain recombines TRBV6-5 with TRBJ2-1; 10 nucleotides agree with TRBD2. The J segment lost 8 bases and the V segment lost 2 bases, leaving 6 bases of the junction unmatched. The CDR3 consists of 15 residues. CDR1 and CDR2 (germline): MNHEY, SVGAGI. CDR3 coding DNA: TGTGCCAGCAGTTACGAGCGGGGGGGTTTCGATGAGCAGTTCTTC. Protein sequence: CASSYERGGFDEQFF.

This rearrangement joins TRBV2 to TRBJ1-1, with 7 bases lining up with TRBD1. With V trimmed by 8 bases and J by 4 bases, 7 bases remained unmatched. Germline CDR1 reads SNHLY; CDR2 reads FYNNEI. This CDR3 has 13 residues. The CDR3 here is CASRGQVGTEAFF. DNA of the CDR3: TGTGCCAGCCGCGGACAGGTGGGCACTGAAGCTTTCTTT.